These 23 T cell receptor beta chains were all obtained from the same sample, sequenced in a study of blood T cell repertoires in COVID-19 (dated by TCRdb to 2018 to 2021). Library preparation was by the immunoSEQ multiplex PCR assay. TCRdb re-hosts the immuneACCESS table, in-frame sequences only. Its copies lack some clones; in the studies checked, an unresolved V gene accounts for under half of them, and the cause for the rest is not known. This sample has under 150,000 clones in its table, and 75% to 90% of those were observed once. Of the sample, approximately 5.1% is held by the ten largest clones. Sequencing used peripheral blood. The receptors originated from a woman in her sixties with COVID-19, enrolled during active disease.

A single count supports this clone. V is TRBV5-4 and J is TRBJ1-1; 9 bases map to TRBD1. Germline V gives CDR1 SGHNT, CDR2 YYREEE (reference sequence). The trim removed 4 bases at V and 5 bases at J, leaving 6 bases unmatched. The CDR3 has 14 amino acids. The CDR3 DNA reads TGTGCCAGCAGCGGAAGACAGGGGGGGACTGAAGCTTTCTTT. Residues: CASSGRQGGTEAFF.

This clone was counted a single time. V gene TRBV4-1 combines with J gene TRBJ1-4, with a tentative D call TRBD1 (6 bases). This CDR3 spans 15 amino acids. Between the trimmed V and J ends, which lost 6 bases and 2 bases, there was a span of 13 bases. Looked up from germline, CDR1 is MGHRA and CDR2 is YSYEKL. The CDR3 nucleotides read TGCGCCAGCAGAACCACAGGGCAGACTAATGAAAAACTGTTTTTT. This codes for CASRTTGQTNEKLFF.

The chain carries TRBV14 and TRBJ1-2, with TRBD1 matching over 9 bases. V shed 2 bases, J shed 5 bases, and the junction held 9 bases outside the gene matches. This CDR3 is 16 amino acids long. CDR1 is SGHDN and CDR2 is FVKESK in the germline V gene. As DNA, the CDR3 is TGTGCCAGCAGCCAACCCGGGACAGGGTGGGTTTATGGCTACACCTTC. Its translation is CASSQPGTGWVYGYTF.

The rearrangement links TRBV2 to TRBJ2-1, with D perhaps matching TRBD2 (7 bases). The CDR3 length is 14 residues. V lost 5 bases to trimming and J lost 2 bases, with 10 bases between them. CDR1 is SNHLY and CDR2 is FYNNEI in the germline V gene. CDR3 in amino acids: CASSKGGTYNEQFF. The DNA of the CDR3 is TGTGCCAGCAGTAAGGGGGGGACCTACAATGAGCAGTTCTTC.

The chain is built from TRBV5-4 and TRBJ1-6; D perhaps matches TRBD1 (6 bases). V dropped 0 bases and J dropped 7 bases, with 11 bases sitting between them. The CDR3 has 15 residues. Looked up from germline, CDR1 is SGHNT and CDR2 is YYREEE (reference sequence). CDR3 DNA: TGTGCCAGCAGCTTGGTCGGGACACCGAATTCACCCCTCCACTTT. Translating it yields CASSLVGTPNSPLHF. Full variable domain (rest looked up from reference TRBV5-4 and TRBJ1-6): ETGVTQSPTHLIKTRGQQVTLRCSSQSGHNTVSWYQQALGQGPQFIFQYYREEENGRGNFPPRFSGLQFPNYSSELNVNALELDDSALYLCASSLVGTPNSPLHFGNGTRLTVT.

The gene calls are TRBV5-6 and TRBJ2-7; 11 nucleotides match TRBD1. The CDR3 loop spans 15 amino acids. CDR1 is SGHDT, CDR2 YYEEEE, per germline. Unmatched junction bases numbered 5, after V lost 4 bases and J lost 2 bases. The CDR3 DNA sequence: TGTGCCAGCAGCGTTCCGGGACAGGGGGCCTACGAGCAGTACTTC. This codes for CASSVPGQGAYEQYF.

The CDR3 is CASTTAIANYGYTF. CDR3 DNA sequence: TGTGCCAGCACCACAGCAATAGCTAACTATGGCTACACCTTC. The chain has TRBV5-4 and TRBJ1-2, with D hard to call. CDR1 is SGHNT and CDR2 is YYREEE in the germline V gene (reference sequence). CDR3 length: 14 residues. V was clipped by 6 bases and J by 0 bases, with 12 bases between them.

The chain is built from TRBV18 and TRBJ2-3; TRBD2 matches 8 bases. Germline CDR1 is KGHSH and CDR2 is LQKENI. The J segment lost 3 bases and the V segment lost 3 bases, leaving 5 bases of the junction unmatched. The length of the CDR3 is 15 residues. CDR3 loop: CASSPWRGDTDTQYF. For the CDR3, the DNA is TGTGCCAGCTCACCCTGGCGGGGGGATACAGATACGCAGTATTTT.

J is TRBJ2-1 and V is TRBV7-2, with 7 bases fitting TRBD2. Unmatched junction bases numbered 14, after V lost 2 bases and J lost 10 bases. Germline V gives CDR1 SGHTA, CDR2 FQGNSA. The CDR3 loop spans 16 amino acids. CDR3 region: CASSLSWDYLIEEQFF. CDR3 DNA sequence: TGTGCCAGCAGCTTAAGTTGGGACTACCTAATAGAGGAGCAGTTCTTC.

The V call is TRBV7-2, the J call TRBJ1-2; 8 bases map to TRBD1. Trimming at V came to 1 base and at J to 8 bases, leaving 3 bases not matched to a gene. Germline-derived CDR1 and CDR2 are SGHTA and FQGNSA. The CDR3 sequence is 13 residues long. The CDR3 DNA follows: TGTGCCAGCAGCTTAGAACAGGGGGACGGCTACACCTTC. Its protein product is CASSLEQGDGYTF. The full variable domain, with the rest looked up from reference TRBV7-2 and TRBJ1-2, is GAGVSQSPSNKVTEKGKDVELRCDPISGHTALYWYRQSLGQGLEFLIYFQGNSAPDKSGLPSDRFSAERTGGSVSTLTIQRTQQEDSAVYLCASSLEQGDGYTFGSGTRLTVV.

This clone was found once. The chain has TRBV7-9 and TRBJ1-2; 10 bases fit TRBD1. V shed 3 bases and J 6 bases; nucleotides not matched to a gene: 7. This CDR3 is 15 amino acids long. CDR1 is SEHNR and CDR2 is FQNEAQ in the germline V gene (reference sequence). CDR3 DNA sequence: TGTGCCAGCAGCTTCGCTGTTGGACAGGGGGATGGCTACACCTTC. It translates to CASSFAVGQGDGYTF.

This chain joins TRBV5-1 and TRBJ1-5; D is unresolved. The V end lost 0 bases, the J end lost 0 bases, and 7 bases lay between the germline ends. Germline lookup yields CDR1 SGHRS and CDR2 YFSETQ. CDR3 length: 15 residues. The CDR3 reads CASSLGAYSNQPQHF. CDR3 coding DNA: TGCGCCAGCAGCTTGGGGGCATATAGCAATCAGCCCCAGCATTTT.

In its sample, this clone was seen once. V and J are TRBV5-5 and TRBJ1-1; 8 bases align to TRBD1. Trimming at V came to 9 bases and at J to 7 bases, leaving 11 bases not matched to a gene. This CDR3 region has 13 residues. Germline assignment: CDR1 SGHKS and CDR2 YYEKEE (reference sequence). CDR3 region: CATEGQGAREAFF. The CDR3 DNA reads as TGTGCCACCGAGGGGCAGGGGGCTCGTGAAGCTTTCTTT.

The rearrangement joins TRBV10-3 to TRBJ1-2, with D perhaps TRBD1 (5 bases). V was cut by 4 bases and J by 5 bases, with 8 bases left in between. CDR1 is ENHRY, CDR2 SYGVKD, per germline. The CDR3 runs to 12 residues. This CDR3 reads CAISGDSYGYTF. The CDR3 coding sequence is TGTGCCATCAGTGGCGACAGTTATGGCTACACCTTC.

Only a few counts were recorded for this clone. The chain recombines TRBV5-1 with TRBJ2-3; TRBD2 matches 10 bases. The CDR3 spans 16 residues. CDR1 SGHRS and CDR2 YFSETQ come from the germline V gene. With V trimmed by 2 bases and J by 5 bases, 8 bases remained unmatched. CDR3 protein: CASSLLAGSGRDTQYF. CDR3 in DNA: TGCGCCAGCAGCTTACTAGCGGGGTCAGGGCGAGATACGCAGTATTTT. The variable domain in full, with the rest retrieved from reference TRBV5-1 and TRBJ2-3, is KAGVTQTPRYLIKTRGQQVTLSCSPISGHRSVSWYQQTPGQGLQFLFEYFSETQRNKGNFPGRFSGRQFSNSRSEMNVSTLELGDSALYLCASSLLAGSGRDTQYFGPGTRLTVL.

J is TRBJ2-1 and V is TRBV5-4; 12 nucleotides align to TRBD2. Per germline, CDR1 SGHNT and CDR2 YYREEE (reference sequence). The CDR3 has 17 residues. The V gene end was trimmed by 4 bases and the J gene end by 9 bases; junction bases not matched to a gene: 14. The CDR3 nucleotides are TGTGCCAGCAGCCGTCCTAGCGGGGGGGCCGTAAGTGGTGAGCAGTTCTTC. This sequence encodes CASSRPSGGAVSGEQFF.

CDR3 sequence: CATSNAGAGYSNQPQHF. In DNA, the CDR3 is TGTGCCACCAGCAATGCGGGGGCCGGGTATAGCAATCAGCCCCAGCATTTT. The rearrangement joins TRBV15 to TRBJ1-5; D may be TRBD1 (6 bases). Looked up from germline, CDR1 is LNHNV and CDR2 is YYDKDF (reference sequence). CDR3 length equals 17 residues. V was pared by 4 bases and J by 0 bases, with 16 bases between.

For this clone: The sample holds other DNA sequences that translate to the same CDR3. The chain employs TRBV9 and TRBJ1-2; 7 nucleotides align to TRBD1. Germline CDR1 reads SGDLS; CDR2 reads YYNGEE. This CDR3 contains 14 residues. The V and J ends lost 2 bases and 4 bases, in that order; junction bases with no gene match: 5. DNA for the CDR3: TGTGCCAGCAGCGTCCTGGGACAGCCCTATGGCTACACCTTC. It translates to CASSVLGQPYGYTF.

This clone was detected once. J is TRBJ2-5 and V is TRBV11-1, with TRBD1 matching 7 bases. This CDR3 has 13 amino acids. The germline V gene has CDR1 SGHAT and CDR2 FQDESV (reference sequence). J lost 5 bases, V lost 2 bases, and 2 bases had no gene match. CDR3 sequence: CASSLQGVETQYF. For the CDR3, the DNA is TGTGCCAGCAGCTTACAGGGGGTGGAGACCCAGTACTTC.

V and J are TRBV7-9 and TRBJ2-6; TRBD1 matches at 8 bases. In germline, CDR1 is SEHNR, CDR2 FQNEAQ (reference sequence). The trim removed 5 bases at V and 0 bases at J, leaving 9 bases unmatched. This CDR3 has 18 residues. CDR3 DNA sequence: TGTGCCAGCAGCCCACGACAGGGGTATCGCTCTGGGGCCAACGTCCTGACTTTC. The encoded protein is CASSPRQGYRSGANVLTF.

The genes are TRBV2 and TRBJ2-7, with a tentative D call TRBD2 (6 bases). This CDR3 is built from 14 residues. V gave up 2 bases and J gave up 3 bases, with 11 bases separating them. Looked up from germline, CDR1 is SNHLY and CDR2 is FYNNEI. As DNA, the CDR3 is TGTGCCAGCAGTGAATGGGGGGACGGCTACGAGCAGTACTTC. This codes for CASSEWGDGYEQYF. Full variable domain (outside the CDR3, taken from reference TRBV2 and TRBJ2-7): EPEVTQTPSHQVTQMGQEVILRCVPISNHLYFYWYRQILGQKVEFLVSFYNNEISEKSEIFDDQFSVERPDGSNFTLKIRSTKLEDSAMYFCASSEWGDGYEQYFGPGTRLTVT.

The V gene is TRBV7-9, the J gene TRBJ2-1, with 8 bases lining up with TRBD1. The CDR3 runs to 15 residues. In germline, CDR1 is SEHNR, CDR2 FQNEAQ (reference sequence). The ends lost 4 bases at V and 7 bases at J; junction bases unmatched: 9. The DNA for the CDR3 is TGTGCCAGCAGCTCGCCTGGACAGGGACTGAATGAGCAGTTCTTC. It encodes CASSSPGQGLNEQFF.

The chain carries TRBV30 and TRBJ1-3; D is undetermined. CDR3 length: 16 amino acids. Germline loops: CDR1 GTSNPN, CDR2 SVGIG (reference sequence). Trimming took 0 bases from V and 0 from J, leaving 12 bases between them. Here the CDR3 reads CAWSVQQSGSGNTIYF. CDR3 DNA sequence: TGTGCCTGGAGTGTCCAACAGTCAGGCTCTGGAAACACCATATATTTT.